A single sample gave rise to the 2 T cell receptor beta chains below, sequenced in a study of cytomegalovirus exposure and HLA in healthy donors. In the PCR, 60 Vbeta and 13 Jbeta primers were used. TCRdb's table, derived via immunoSEQ multiplex PCR, lists solely in-frame clones and lacks some. Its clone listing holds 75,000 to 85,000 clones. Sequencing was performed on PBMCs. Source of these receptors: a man younger than 30 in good health and CMV-seropositive.

This chain links TRBV28 with TRBJ1-1; no clear D gene. V lost 6 bases and J lost 4, with 9 bases in between. The CDR3 contains 12 residues. Germline V lookup: CDR1 MDHEN, CDR2 SYDVKM. The CDR3 spells CASREVTTEAFF. The DNA for the CDR3 is TGTGCCAGCAGGGAGGTTACCACTGAAGCTTTCTTT.

The V gene is TRBV10-3, the J gene TRBJ1-1; 7 nucleotides line up with TRBD1. This CDR3 region has 13 residues. Germline CDR1 ENHRY, CDR2 SYGVKD. Trimming cost V 2 bases and J 7 bases; bases outside gene matches: 4. The DNA for the CDR3 is TGTGCCATCAGTGAGGTATGGGACAGTGAAGCTTTCTTT. It translates to CAISEVWDSEAFF.